A selection of T cell receptor beta chains follows, all from one sample in a study of CD8 T cells in ankylosing spondylitis. Via MiXCR, TCRdb re-called the 5' RACE reads, giving one row per CDR3 protein. The sample includes roughly 700,000 distinct CDR3 sequences, about 20% of them seen just once. The sample taken for sequencing was blood, either unsorted or a sorted T cell fraction (not recorded which). The source is a male donor with ankylosing spondylitis. Each CDR3 is given with its conserved first and last residue. D genes are given only for firm matches. A row's size may be missing; if present it is once, few, many or a size class.

>TRBD2|TRBV5-1|TRBJ2-1|few
TGCGCCAGCAGCTTGGAGTTGGGGACTAGTAATGAGCAGTTCTTC
CASSLELGTSNEQFF
>-|TRBV24-1|TRBJ2-1|few
TGTGCCACCAGTGAGCCGTTTGGACTGAAAAATGAGCAGTTCTTC
CATSEPFGLKNEQFF
>TRBD2|TRBV10-3|TRBJ2-1|-
TGTGCCATCAGTGAGTCGACTAGCGGTGACAAAGAGCAGTTCTTC
CAISESTSGDKEQFF
>TRBD2|TRBV12-3/TRBV12-4|TRBJ2-5|few
TGTGCCAGCAGTTTAGCGGGGGGACTAGCACCCCTTTGGAGCGAGACCCAGTACTTC
CASSLAGGLAPLWSETQYF
>-|TRBV24-1|TRBJ1-5|few
TGTGCCACCAGATGGCCGCCAACAATCAATCAGCCCCAGCATTTT
CATRWPPTINQPQHF
>-|TRBV27|TRBJ2-7|few
TGTGCCAGCAGTTTATCGCGGGACAACTACGAGCAGTACTTC
CASSLSRDNYEQYF
>-|TRBV6-1|TRBJ2-3|few
TGTGCCAGCAGTGAATTCGGGTTGCGGAAGGCAGATACGCAGTATTTT
CASSEFGLRKADTQYF
>-|TRBV4-1|TRBJ2-7|-
TGCGCCAGCAGCCAAGAGACCGGACTCCTATCCTACGAGCAGTACTTC
CASSQETGLLSYEQYF
>TRBD1|TRBV12-3/TRBV12-4|TRBJ1-1|few
TGTGCCAGCAGTTTTGGGGACAGGGCGAACACTGAAGCTTTCTTT
CASSFGDRANTEAFF
>-|TRBV28|TRBJ2-7|-
TGTGCCAGCAGTTTACGTAGCGGCTACGAGCAGTACTTC
CASSLRSGYEQYF
>TRBD2|TRBV5-1|TRBJ2-1|many
TGCGCCAGCAGCTTATCTAGCGGAGGGGCCTACAATGAGCAGTTCTTC
CASSLSSGGAYNEQFF
>TRBD2|TRBV12-3/TRBV12-4|TRBJ2-3|many
TGTGCCAGCAGTTCCCAAACTAGCGGCACAGATACGCAGTATTTT
CASSSQTSGTDTQYF
>-|TRBV20-1|TRBJ2-6|-
TGCAGTGCCACGACCGGTTCTGGGGCCAACGTCCTGACTTTC
CSATTGSGANVLTF
>-|TRBV12-3/TRBV12-4|TRBJ2-2|-
TGTGCCAGCACCCCCCTCGAGAACACCGGGGAGCTGTTTTTT
CASTPLENTGELFF
>-|TRBV28|TRBJ2-1|-
TGTGCCAGCAGTTCCCAGAGGAATGAGCAGTTCTTC
CASSSQRNEQFF
>-|TRBV20-1|TRBJ2-1|-
TGCAGTGCTAGAGATCTCCTCTCCTACAATGAGCAGTTCTTC
CSARDLLSYNEQFF
>-|TRBV9|TRBJ2-1|few
TGTGCCAGCAGCGGGTGGGGGGGCCGAATGAATGAGCAGTTCTTC
CASSGWGGRMNEQFF
>-|TRBV5-1|TRBJ1-5|few
TGCGCCAGCAGCGAGGGGACACTTAGCAATCAGCCCCAGCATTTT
CASSEGTLSNQPQHF
>-|TRBV4-3|TRBJ1-4|few
TGCGCCAGCAGCCAACGGGGCCCAACTAATGAAAAACTGTTTTTT
CASSQRGPTNEKLFF
>-|TRBV3-1|TRBJ1-2|few
TGTGCCAGCAGCCGGGCCATGTGGGGCTATGGCTACACCTTC
CASSRAMWGYGYTF
>-|TRBV20-1|TRBJ1-5|many
TGCAGTGCTAGGTCCTATAGCAATCAGCCCCAGCATTTT
CSARSYSNQPQHF
>TRBD2|TRBV28|TRBJ2-7|-
TGTGCCAGCATAGGAAGCGGGAGCTCCCACGAGCAGTACTTC
CASIGSGSSHEQYF
>-|TRBV5-1|TRBJ1-1|many
TGCGCCAGCAGCTTGGGCGGAAAGAACACTGAAGCTTTCTTT
CASSLGGKNTEAFF
>TRBD1|TRBV4-2|TRBJ1-5|-
TGTGCCAGCAGCCAAGGGCAGGGGGCGGCGGGCAATCAGCCCCAGCATTTT
CASSQGQGAAGNQPQHF
>TRBD1|TRBV12-3/TRBV12-4|TRBJ1-1|few
TGTGCCAGCAGTTTTGTGGGGACAGGAGGGGCAAACACTGAAGCTTTCTTT
CASSFVGTGGANTEAFF
>-|TRBV27|TRBJ1-2|-
TGTGCCAGCAGGGTGGGGGACGGGGGCAACTATGGCTACACCTTC
CASRVGDGGNYGYTF
>-|TRBV20-1|TRBJ1-5|-
TGCAGTGCCCATGGACAGTTTAGCAATCAGCCCCAGCATTTT
CSAHGQFSNQPQHF
>-|TRBV4-1|TRBJ2-5|-
TGCGCCAGCAGCCATCTCGAGGCGGCCCCGACCTTC
CASSHLEAAPTF
>TRBD1|TRBV10-3|TRBJ1-2|few
TGTGCCACCGCGGGACAGGGAGGAGGAAATGGCTACACCTTC
CATAGQGGGNGYTF
>-|TRBV20-1|TRBJ1-4|few
TGCAGTGCTAGAGATGGGGGAGGGGGAAATGAAAAACTGTTTTTT
CSARDGGGGNEKLFF
>-|TRBV6-1|TRBJ1-2|few
TGTGCCAGCAGCCCCACCTGGGGACAAGACTATGGCTACACCTTC
CASSPTWGQDYGYTF